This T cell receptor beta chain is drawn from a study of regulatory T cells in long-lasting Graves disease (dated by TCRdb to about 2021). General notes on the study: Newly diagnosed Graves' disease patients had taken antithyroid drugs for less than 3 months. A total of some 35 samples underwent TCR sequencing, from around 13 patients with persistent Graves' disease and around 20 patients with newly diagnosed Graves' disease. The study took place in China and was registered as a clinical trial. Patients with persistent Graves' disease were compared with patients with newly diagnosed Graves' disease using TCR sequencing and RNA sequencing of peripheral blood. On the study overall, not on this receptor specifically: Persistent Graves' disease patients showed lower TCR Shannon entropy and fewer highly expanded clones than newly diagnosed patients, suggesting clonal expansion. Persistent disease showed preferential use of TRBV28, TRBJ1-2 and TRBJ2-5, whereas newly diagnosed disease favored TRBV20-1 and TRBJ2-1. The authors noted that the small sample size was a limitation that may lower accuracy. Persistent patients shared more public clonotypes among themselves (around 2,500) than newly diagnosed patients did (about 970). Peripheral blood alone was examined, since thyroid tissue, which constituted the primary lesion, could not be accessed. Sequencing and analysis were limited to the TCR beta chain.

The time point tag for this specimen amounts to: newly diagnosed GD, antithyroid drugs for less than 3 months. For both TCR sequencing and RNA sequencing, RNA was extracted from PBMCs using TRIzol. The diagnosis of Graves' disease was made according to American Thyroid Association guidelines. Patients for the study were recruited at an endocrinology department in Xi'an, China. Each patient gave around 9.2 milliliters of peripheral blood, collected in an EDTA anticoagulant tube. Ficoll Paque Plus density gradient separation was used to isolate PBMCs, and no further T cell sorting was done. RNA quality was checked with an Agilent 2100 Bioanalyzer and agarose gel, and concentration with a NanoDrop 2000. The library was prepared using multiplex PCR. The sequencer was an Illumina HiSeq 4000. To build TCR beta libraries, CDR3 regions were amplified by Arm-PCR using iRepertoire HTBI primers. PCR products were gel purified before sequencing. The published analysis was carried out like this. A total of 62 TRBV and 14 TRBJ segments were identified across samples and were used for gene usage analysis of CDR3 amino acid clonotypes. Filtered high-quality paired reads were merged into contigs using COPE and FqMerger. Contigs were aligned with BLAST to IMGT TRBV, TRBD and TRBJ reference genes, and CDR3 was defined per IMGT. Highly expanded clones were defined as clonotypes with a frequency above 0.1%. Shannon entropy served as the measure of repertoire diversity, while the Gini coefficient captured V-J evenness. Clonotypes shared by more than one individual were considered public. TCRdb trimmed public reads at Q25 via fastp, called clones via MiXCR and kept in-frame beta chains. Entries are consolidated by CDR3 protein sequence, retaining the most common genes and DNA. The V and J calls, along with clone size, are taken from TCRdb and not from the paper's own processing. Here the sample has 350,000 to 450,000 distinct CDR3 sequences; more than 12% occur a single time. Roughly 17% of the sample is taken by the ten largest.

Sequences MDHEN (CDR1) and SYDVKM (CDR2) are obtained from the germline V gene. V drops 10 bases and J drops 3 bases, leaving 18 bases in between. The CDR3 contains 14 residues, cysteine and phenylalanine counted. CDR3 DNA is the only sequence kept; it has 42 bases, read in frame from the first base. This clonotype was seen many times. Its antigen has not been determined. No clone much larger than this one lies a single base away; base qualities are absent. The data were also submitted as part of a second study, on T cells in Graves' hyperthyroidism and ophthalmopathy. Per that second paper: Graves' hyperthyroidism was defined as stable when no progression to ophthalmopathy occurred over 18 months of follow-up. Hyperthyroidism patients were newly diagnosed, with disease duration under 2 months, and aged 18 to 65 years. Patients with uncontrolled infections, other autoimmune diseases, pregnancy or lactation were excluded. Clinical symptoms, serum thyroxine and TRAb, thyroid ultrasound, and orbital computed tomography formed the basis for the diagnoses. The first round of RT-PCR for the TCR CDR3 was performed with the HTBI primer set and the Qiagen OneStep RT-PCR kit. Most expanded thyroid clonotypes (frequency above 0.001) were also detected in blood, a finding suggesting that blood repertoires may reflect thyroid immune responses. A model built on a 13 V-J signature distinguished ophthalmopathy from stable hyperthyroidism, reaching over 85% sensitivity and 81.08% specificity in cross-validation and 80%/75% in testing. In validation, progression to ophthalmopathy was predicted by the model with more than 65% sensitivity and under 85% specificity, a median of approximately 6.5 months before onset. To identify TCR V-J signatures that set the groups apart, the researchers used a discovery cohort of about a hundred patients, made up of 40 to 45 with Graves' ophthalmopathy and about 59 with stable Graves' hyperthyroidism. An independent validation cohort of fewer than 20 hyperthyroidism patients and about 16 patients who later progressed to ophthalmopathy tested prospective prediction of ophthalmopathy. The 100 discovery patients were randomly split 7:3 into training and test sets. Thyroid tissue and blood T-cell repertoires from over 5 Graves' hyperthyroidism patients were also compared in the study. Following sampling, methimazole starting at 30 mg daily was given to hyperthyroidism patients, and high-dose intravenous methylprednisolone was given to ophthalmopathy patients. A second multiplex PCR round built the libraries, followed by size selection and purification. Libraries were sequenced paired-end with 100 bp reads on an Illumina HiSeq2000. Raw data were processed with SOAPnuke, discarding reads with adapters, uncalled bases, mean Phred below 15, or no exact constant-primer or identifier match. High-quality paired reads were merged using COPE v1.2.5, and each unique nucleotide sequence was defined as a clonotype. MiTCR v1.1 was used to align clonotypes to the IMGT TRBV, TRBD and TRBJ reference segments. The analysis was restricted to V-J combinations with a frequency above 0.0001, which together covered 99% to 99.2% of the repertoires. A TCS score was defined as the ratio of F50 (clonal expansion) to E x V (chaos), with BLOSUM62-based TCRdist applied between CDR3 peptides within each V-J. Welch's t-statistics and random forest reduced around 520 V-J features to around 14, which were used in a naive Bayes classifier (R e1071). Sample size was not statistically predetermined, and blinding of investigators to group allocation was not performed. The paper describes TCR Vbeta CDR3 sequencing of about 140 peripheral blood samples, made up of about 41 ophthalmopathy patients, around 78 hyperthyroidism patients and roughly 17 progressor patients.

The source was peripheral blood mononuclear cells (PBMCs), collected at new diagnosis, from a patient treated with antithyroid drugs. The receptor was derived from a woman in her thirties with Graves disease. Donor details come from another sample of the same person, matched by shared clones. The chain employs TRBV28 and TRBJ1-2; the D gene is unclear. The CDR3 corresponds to CATSLPQRDYGYTF. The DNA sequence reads TGTGCCACCTCGCTGCCTCAGCGGGACTATGGCTACACCTTC.